Described below is a single TCR beta chain sequence and its context. Its antigen is not yet known. Per-nucleotide qualities are absent, and no much larger clonotype sits a single base away. The sample belongs to a study of T-cell reconstitution after alpha-beta-depleted transplantation in children (dated by TCRdb to 2016 to 2018). Context from the whole study: T-cell immune reconstitution after TCRalphabeta/CD19-depleted allogeneic hematopoietic cell transplantation in children was quantitatively tracked in the study by means of TCR repertoire profiling.

V is reduced by 3 bases and J by 6 bases, leaving a spacing of 18 bases between them. There are 15 amino acids in the CDR3, from cysteine to phenylalanine inclusive. Left in the record is the CDR3 DNA by itself, 45 bases read in frame from the first base. In the germline V gene, CDR1 corresponds to MDHEN and CDR2 to SYDVKM. Receptor libraries were prepared by PCR. TCRdb names Illumina HiSeq 2500 as the instrument used. TCR libraries were prepared with molecular barcoding, using unique molecular identifiers to normalize TCRbeta repertoire quantification. TCRdb trimmed public reads at Q25 via fastp, called clones via MiXCR and kept in-frame beta chains. Here each entry gathers all rows of one CDR3 protein and keeps the most common genes and DNA. This sample comprises 500,000 to 600,000 distinct CDR3 sequences, about 33% of them detected only once. The ten largest clones take up 2% to 2.5% of the sample.

Source: PBMCs from the stem cell graft donor, taken from the stem cell graft. The rearrangement combines TRBV28 with TRBJ2-7; the D gene is not confidently resolved. The TCR was taken from a human donor who donated a stem cell graft to a child with aplastic anemia. The CDR3 region reads CASSLSSPPRVEQYF. The DNA sequence reads TGTGCCAGCAGTTTGAGTTCACCACCACGGGTCGAGCAGTACTTC.